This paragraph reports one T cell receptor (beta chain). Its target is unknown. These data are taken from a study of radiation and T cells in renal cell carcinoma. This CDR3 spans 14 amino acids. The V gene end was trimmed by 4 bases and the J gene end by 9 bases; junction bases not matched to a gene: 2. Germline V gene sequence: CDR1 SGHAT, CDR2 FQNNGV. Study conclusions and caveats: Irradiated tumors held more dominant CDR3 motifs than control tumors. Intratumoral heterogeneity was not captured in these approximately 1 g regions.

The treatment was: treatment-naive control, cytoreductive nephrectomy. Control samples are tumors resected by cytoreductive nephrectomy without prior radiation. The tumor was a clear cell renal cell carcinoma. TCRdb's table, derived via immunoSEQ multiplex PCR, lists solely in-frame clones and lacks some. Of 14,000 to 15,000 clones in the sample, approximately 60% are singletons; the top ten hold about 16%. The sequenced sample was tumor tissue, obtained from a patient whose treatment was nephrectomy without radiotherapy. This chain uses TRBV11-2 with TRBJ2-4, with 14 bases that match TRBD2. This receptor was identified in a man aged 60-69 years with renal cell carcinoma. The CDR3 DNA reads TGTGCCAGCAGCTCAGGGACTAGCGGGAGCATTCAGTACTTC. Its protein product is CASSSGTSGSIQYF. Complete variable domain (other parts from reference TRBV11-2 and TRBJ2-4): EAGVAQSPRYKIIEKRQSVAFWCNPISGHATLYWYQQILGQGPKLLIQFQNNGVVDDSQLPKDRFSAERLKGVDSTLKIQPAKLEDSAVYLCASSSGTSGSIQYFGAGTRLSVL.